The clone carrying this T cell receptor (beta chain) was seen ten or more times. No antigen is known for it. Researchers report isolating at least 7 million PBMCs per sample. Combining a sample-barcoded 5' primer with a J-beta primer mix, a second PCR ran for 7 to 11 cycles. TCRdb used MiXCR to reprocess the 5' RACE reads, holding one entry per CDR3 protein. The sample shows hundreds of thousands of distinct CDR3 sequences, approximately 31% of them seen only once. The CDR3 has 15 residues. In germline, CDR1 is MDHEN, CDR2 SYDVKM. Trimming removed 6 bases from V and 1 base from J; junction bases left unmatched: 7. The sample is drawn from a study of blood T cells in healthy people across ages. The study, taken as a whole, reports: One million T cells yielded diversity estimates that were considered underestimates. With age, beta diversity per million T cells declined roughly linearly, significantly by over 35.

The sequencing sample was made of blood. The chain combines TRBV28 with TRBJ2-7; 9 nucleotides match TRBD1. The clonotype comes from a woman older than 75 in good health. In DNA, the CDR3 is TGTGCCAGCAGCCCCCCGGGACAGGGTTCCTACGAGCAGTACTTC. Translated: CASSPPGQGSYEQYF.